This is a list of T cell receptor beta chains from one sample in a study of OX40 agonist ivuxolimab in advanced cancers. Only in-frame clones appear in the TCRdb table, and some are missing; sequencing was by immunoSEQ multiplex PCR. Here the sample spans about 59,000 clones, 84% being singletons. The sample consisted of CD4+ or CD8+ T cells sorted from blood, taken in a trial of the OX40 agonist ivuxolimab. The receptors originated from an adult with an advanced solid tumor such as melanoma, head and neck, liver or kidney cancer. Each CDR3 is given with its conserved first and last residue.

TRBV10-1 CASSVDRDYGYTF
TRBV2 CASSDVGGFFDEQFF
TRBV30 CAWRAAFLPPGYTF
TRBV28 CASRGGGPAGGTDTQYF
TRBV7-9 CASSLASWEGSEETQYF
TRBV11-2 CASSPTRGQTYEQYF
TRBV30 CAWSPLPSTLKRTEAFF
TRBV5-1 CASRAEPNTEAFF
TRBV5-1 CASSLGRDTEAFF
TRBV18 CASSPPAADTQYF
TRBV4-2 CASSQASLVLYNEQFF
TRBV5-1 CASSQQGVLSYNEQFF
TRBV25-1 CASSEYTSSYEQYF
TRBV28 CASSLSRRYSNQPQHF
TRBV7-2 CASSLALGGPSYNEQFF
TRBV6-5 CASRRGQGYGYTF
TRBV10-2 CASSEKLSETQYF
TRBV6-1 CASSITQGAVGYTF
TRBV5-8 CAGAQDLVSVRETQYF
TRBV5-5 CASSLGREYGYTF
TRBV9 CASSVDGGFEPETQYF
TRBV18 CASSLTGSDMEKLFF
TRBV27 CASSKTGDTEAFF
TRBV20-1 CSAKRGFF
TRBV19 CASSRTGNTEAFF
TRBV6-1 CASSRQGGYTF
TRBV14 CASSQDWEDTEAFF
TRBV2 CASSELARETQYF
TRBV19 CASSNSLTGYPYNEQFF
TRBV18 CASSPVQGVDTEAFF
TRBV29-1 CSVGGTSGGSPSYEQYF
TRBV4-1 CASSQEGGFSYEQYF
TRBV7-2 CASSLGARTRGADTQYF
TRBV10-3 CAISPLAGSRGEQFF
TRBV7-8 CASSSRRLGQTIYGYTF
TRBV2 CASSEREPGFEGYTF
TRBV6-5 CASSYSIFQSYEQYF
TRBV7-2 CASSPRGPSTDTQYF
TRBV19 CASSHPGQYNEQFF
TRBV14 CASSPLSVATNEKLFF
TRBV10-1 CASSESAGDGYTF
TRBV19 CASSALAGGQETQYF
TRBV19 CASQLGHEQYF
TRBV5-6 CASSQGRINSPLHF
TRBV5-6 CASSLLTVNTGELFF
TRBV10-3 CAITPTPEVNYGYTF
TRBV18 CASSPPGRAGTEAFF
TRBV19 CASSRGGTEQFF
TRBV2 CASNGRQQNTEAFF
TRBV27 CASSPTLLGGELFF
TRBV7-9 CASSFHTPERSNGYTF
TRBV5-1 CASSLGVRGTDTQYF
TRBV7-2 CASSFFGGDQPQHF
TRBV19 CASTFNEKLFF